The clone carrying this T cell receptor (beta chain) is medium-sized (0.01 to 0.1%) within its sample. The antigen is unknown. The data originate from a study of sequential checkpoint blockade in melanoma. For the study at large: Twenty-two patients had matched tumor biopsies before treatment and at week 13 after nivolumab or ipilimumab alone. Findings and limits, study-wide: Pretreatment TIL clonality tracked with response in the nivolumab-first arm. Clinical benefit was about 30 times likelier when tumor T-cell fraction and clonality increased.

The germline V gene encodes CDR1 SGHNT and CDR2 YENEEA. V shed 5 bases and J shed 2 bases, with 9 bases lying between them. This CDR3 comprises 14 residues. Treatment indicated: randomized to nivolumab then ipilimumab (arm A) or the reverse (arm B). Profiling relied on immunoSEQ multiplex PCR, and the TCRdb table lists in-frame clones only, not all of them. Of around 2,000 clones in the sample, 15% to 20% were seen once. The genes are TRBV11-3 and TRBJ2-2; D is possibly TRBD2 (5 bases). The source material was tumor tissue (inferred from file names), sampled from a patient given nivolumab and ipilimumab in sequence. The receptor was isolated from a human donor with melanoma. The CDR3 bases are TGTGCCAGCAGCCTCGGACTCAACACCGGGGAGCTGTTTTTT. Its translation: CASSLGLNTGELFF. The full variable domain, rest sourced from reference TRBV11-3 and TRBJ2-2, is EAGVVQSPRYKIIEKKQPVAFWCNPISGHNTLYWYLQNLGQGPELLIRYENEEAVDDSQLPKDRFSAERLKGVDSTLKIQPAELGDSAVYLCASSLGLNTGELFFGEGSRLTVL.